The present TCR beta chain was sequenced within a study of cytomegalovirus exposure and HLA in healthy donors. Germline CDR1 KGHSH, CDR2 LQKENI. Trimming removed 2 bases at V and 1 base at J, with 15 bases between. The CDR3 loop spans 18 amino acids. In its sample, this clone was seen a few times. A multiplex PCR was run with 60 Vbeta primers and 13 Jbeta primers. The protocol was immunoSEQ multiplex PCR, while the TCRdb copy is restricted to in-frame clones and leaves out a portion. The repertoire includes tens of thousands of clones, around 79% of them detected once, and 4.6% sits in the top ten. The source is a woman between 35 and 50 years old in good health and CMV-seropositive. The sequenced sample consisted of PBMCs. The chain links TRBV18 to TRBJ2-6; D perhaps matches TRBD1 (6 bases). As DNA, the CDR3 is TGTGCCAGCTCACCATTTGGCACTCAGGGGTCTGGGGCCAACGTCCTGACTTTC. Its translation is CASSPFGTQGSGANVLTF.